The rows below give T cell receptor beta chains drawn from one sample of a study of T cells after yellow fever vaccination. TCRdb reprocessed the 5' RACE reads via MiXCR and lists one record per CDR3 protein. The table includes about 580,000 distinct CDR3 sequences, around a sixth detected once. The source was PBMCs, collected 4 to 5 days after the first yellow fever vaccination. Receptor source: a young man who received the YFV17D yellow fever vaccine. Each CDR3 is given with its conserved first and last residue. A D gene is named only where the DNA matches it firmly. The size of a clone is reported for some rows only, either as once, few or many, or as a class for expanded clones.

v_call	clone_size	j_call	d_call	cdr3_nt	cdr3_aa
TRBV4-1	-	TRBJ2-3	TRBD2	TGCGCCAGCCGTCGACTAGCGGGGGCCACAGATACGCAGTATTTT	CASRRLAGATDTQYF
TRBV29-1	many	TRBJ2-3	-	TGCAGCGTTGCCAGGGCAGATACGCAGTATTTT	CSVARADTQYF
TRBV7-3	-	TRBJ2-5	-	TGTGCCAGCAGCTTAAACGCTGGGCGGGAGACCCAGTACTTC	CASSLNAGRETQYF
TRBV5-5	-	TRBJ2-1	TRBD2	TGTGCCAGCAGCTTGGGGGGGACTAGCGGGGTCAACAATGAGCAGTTCTTC	CASSLGGTSGVNNEQFF
TRBV6-5	few	TRBJ1-2	-	TGTGCCAGCAGTTCCCTACAGGGTACGCATGGCTACACCTTC	CASSSLQGTHGYTF
TRBV5-4	many	TRBJ1-4	-	TGTGCCAGCAGCCCCGGGCCCAATGAAAAACTGTTTTTT	CASSPGPNEKLFF
TRBV19	-	TRBJ2-3	TRBD1	TGTGCCAGTAGTCAGACAGGGGGTTTGACAGATACGCAGTATTTT	CASSQTGGLTDTQYF
TRBV29-1	-	TRBJ2-2	-	TGCAGCGTCACAGGTAGCACCGGGGAGCTGTTTTTT	CSVTGSTGELFF
TRBV7-2	-	TRBJ2-7	TRBD1	TGTGCCAGCAGCTGGGCCGGGACAGCCTACGAGCAGTACTTC	CASSWAGTAYEQYF
TRBV7-2	-	TRBJ2-1	TRBD2	TGTGCCAGCAGCGCCAATAGCGGGGGGGGGGATGAGCAGTTCTTC	CASSANSGGGDEQFF
TRBV24-1	-	TRBJ2-1	-	TGTGCCACGCAGAGGGGATCTTACAATGAGCAGTTCTTC	CATQRGSYNEQFF
TRBV7-9	few	TRBJ2-5	-	TGTGCCAGCAGCTTCCGGGGGGCACAAGAGACCCAGTACTTC	CASSFRGAQETQYF
TRBV20-1	-	TRBJ1-2	-	TGCAGTGCTAGGGAAGCAGGGGTCTATGGCTACACCTTC	CSAREAGVYGYTF
TRBV5-1	-	TRBJ1-3	-	TGCGCCAGCAGCTTGGGGGCAGGAACAAACTCTGGAAACACCATATATTTT	CASSLGAGTNSGNTIYF
TRBV5-1	many	TRBJ1-6	-	TGCGCCAGCAGCTTGTTCTCGGCAGGGAGCAATTCACCCCTCCACTTT	CASSLFSAGSNSPLHF
TRBV7-6	-	TRBJ2-7	TRBD2	TGTGCCAGCAGCTTACTCGGGGGGGCCCCTGGGGAGCAGTACTTC	CASSLLGGAPGEQYF
TRBV5-1	-	TRBJ2-3	-	TGCGCCAGCAGCTCAGACACAGGGCCCGGAGGTACGCAGTATTTT	CASSSDTGPGGTQYF
TRBV2	few	TRBJ1-1	-	TGTGCCAGCAGTGAAATGGATTATGGGGGGGTGAACACTGAAGCTTTCTTT	CASSEMDYGGVNTEAFF
TRBV4-3	few	TRBJ2-5	TRBD2	TGCGCCAGCAGCCAAGCCACGGCTAGCGGGTACCAAGAGACCCAGTACTTC	CASSQATASGYQETQYF
TRBV4-1	-	TRBJ2-3	-	TGCGCCAGCAGCCAAGAAATGGGGGCGGCGGATACGCAGTATTTT	CASSQEMGAADTQYF
TRBV20-1	-	TRBJ2-3	-	TGCAGTGCTAGAGATAACGCGGGCTTGGTAGATACGCAGTATTTT	CSARDNAGLVDTQYF
TRBV6-2/TRBV6-3	few	TRBJ2-5	-	TGTGCCAGCTCGGTGGGGGGGCCAGAGACCCAGTACTTC	CASSVGGPETQYF
TRBV12-5	few	TRBJ2-1	-	TGTGCTAGTGGTTTGGTACCCGTTCGTAACAATGAGCAGTTCTTC	CASGLVPVRNNEQFF
TRBV25-1	few	TRBJ2-1	-	TGTGCCAGCAGTGACCCTCTCAGCTCCTACAATGAGCAGTTCTTC	CASSDPLSSYNEQFF
TRBV5-1	few	TRBJ1-3	TRBD1	TGCGCCAGCAGCTCGGGACAGGCCTCTGGAAACACCATATATTTT	CASSSGQASGNTIYF
TRBV4-3	-	TRBJ1-1	TRBD1	TGCGCCAGCAGCCAAATTGCCGGGACAGGGTGGGCGGATTTCTTT	CASSQIAGTGWADFF
TRBV27	-	TRBJ1-2	TRBD1	TGTGCCAGCAGTTTAAGGTCAGGGGGGTGGTATGGCTACACCTTC	CASSLRSGGWYGYTF
TRBV4-1	few	TRBJ2-7	-	TGCGCCAGCAGCCAAGAGTCCCAGGAGAGCTACGAGCAGTACTTC	CASSQESQESYEQYF
TRBV5-8	-	TRBJ2-7	TRBD2	TGTGCCAGCAGCCGGGGACTAGCGGGATCCCATTTCTACGAGCAGTACTTC	CASSRGLAGSHFYEQYF
TRBV20-1	few	TRBJ1-5	-	TGCAGTGCTAGTTTCCGGGACACCCCGAAGAGCAATCAGCCCCAGCATTTT	CSASFRDTPKSNQPQHF
TRBV12-3/TRBV12-4	-	TRBJ2-5	-	TGTGCCAGCAGTTTAGACGGCGTCCAAGAGACCCAGTACTTC	CASSLDGVQETQYF
TRBV6-1	few	TRBJ2-7	TRBD2	TGTGCCAGCAGGCGAGCGGGGGGACTACCTTACGAGCAGTACTTC	CASRRAGGLPYEQYF
TRBV28	-	TRBJ2-1	-	TGTGCCAGCAGTGGGACGGACAGCGATGAGCAGTTCTTC	CASSGTDSDEQFF
TRBV12-3/TRBV12-4	many	TRBJ2-7	-	TGTGCCAGCAGTCTTTCTAGCGTCCCCTACGAGCAGTACTTC	CASSLSSVPYEQYF
TRBV7-2	-	TRBJ2-3	-	TGTGCCAGCAGCTTAGATGTGGATACGCAGTATTTT	CASSLDVDTQYF
TRBV5-1	-	TRBJ2-1	-	TGCGCCAGCAGCTTGGGATCCGGGTTGGATGAGCAGTTCTTC	CASSLGSGLDEQFF
TRBV27	few	TRBJ1-4	-	TGTGCCAGCAGTAGGGGGGCGGGCCCCAATGAAAAACTGTTTTTT	CASSRGAGPNEKLFF
TRBV12-3/TRBV12-4	-	TRBJ2-2	TRBD1	TGTGCCAGCAGTCCCGGGACAGGGTTAACCGGGGAGCTGTTTTTT	CASSPGTGLTGELFF
TRBV28	-	TRBJ2-3	TRBD2	TGTGCCCTCAGCGGGGGGCCGGGGACGCAGTATTTT	CALSGGPGTQYF
TRBV5-1	-	TRBJ2-3	-	TGCGCCAGCAGCCAAGGAGTACAGGCAGATACGCAGTATTTT	CASSQGVQADTQYF
TRBV7-9	few	TRBJ2-3	TRBD1	TGTGCCAGCAGCCCGGGACAGATCTTCACAGATACGCAGTATTTT	CASSPGQIFTDTQYF
TRBV10-3	few	TRBJ2-5	TRBD2	TGTGCCATCAGTGAGTCCGTGGCGGGGGTGCCCCAAGAGACCCAGTACTTC	CAISESVAGVPQETQYF
TRBV20-1	many	TRBJ2-3	TRBD2	TGCAGTGCTTACGAACTAGCGGGGGGTTTGGGGGTCACAGATACGCAGTATTTT	CSAYELAGGLGVTDTQYF
TRBV4-3	many	TRBJ2-4	-	TGCGCCAGCAGCCAAGACTATTTGACACTAAACATTCAGTACTTC	CASSQDYLTLNIQYF
TRBV3-1	-	TRBJ2-1	TRBD2	TGTGCCAGCAGCCAAGTCCATAGCGGGGTCCCCGTTCGGCAGTTCTTC	CASSQVHSGVPVRQFF
TRBV7-2	-	TRBJ1-5	TRBD1	TGTGCCAGCAGCTACCGCGGACAGGGGGTTCAGCCCCAGCATTTT	CASSYRGQGVQPQHF
TRBV10-3	few	TRBJ1-1	-	TGTGCCATCAGTGACCTGCAATGGGAGGGGACTGAAGCTTTCTTT	CAISDLQWEGTEAFF
TRBV5-1	many	TRBJ2-5	TRBD2	TGCGCCAGCAGCTTGGGCTCTAGCGGGGGGCAAGAGACCCAGTACTTC	CASSLGSSGGQETQYF
TRBV4-3	-	TRBJ2-3	TRBD2	TGCGCCAGCAGCCAAGTCGTGAGGACTAGCGAGAAGGGGACAGATACGCAGTATTTT	CASSQVVRTSEKGTDTQYF